The present TCR beta chain was sequenced within a study of CXCR3-negative and CXCR3-positive naive CD8 T cells. The overall study: Collectively, the libraries yielded roughly 150 million TRB reads in total, at about 1.5 +/- 0.3 million per library. Study conclusions and caveats: TRB CDR3s were more hydrophobic in CXCR3-positive than in CXCR3-negative naive cells. The study inferred TCR strength from TRB CDR3 properties and found comparable surface CD5 between naive subsets.

For this clonotype: Antigen: not known.

The study sorted every CD8+ T cell subset in triplicate at 270,000 or so cells each. The germline CDR1 and CDR2 sequences are SGHVS and FQNEAQ. The CDR3 is 16 amino acids. The method, 5' RACE with UMI labels, was used to prepare the TRB cDNA libraries. Each CDR3 protein gets one entry in TCRdb, which reprocessed the 5' RACE reads and gives no DNA. Its table lists 150,000 or so distinct CDR3 sequences. This receptor was taken from a human donor in good health. Some clones in this sample may be carry-over from other donors' samples. Sequencing was performed on naive CXCR3+ CD8+ T cells from blood. The subset denotes: CD45RO-CCR7+CD27+CD95- naive CD8+ T cells expressing CXCR3 (TNR3+). The J gene is TRBJ2-1, the V gene TRBV7-8; as DNA is missing, the TRBD2 call by TCRdb cannot be tested. The CDR3 region is CASSSYAGSGGGEQFF.